A single sample is the source of the 3 T cell receptor beta chains below, sequenced in a study of T cells after yellow fever vaccination. TCRdb reanalysed the 5' RACE reads using MiXCR and keeps one entry per CDR3 protein. The sample holds a few hundred thousand distinct CDR3 sequences, roughly 8% seen once. Sequenced here: PBMCs, sampled around 45 days after the first yellow fever vaccination. These receptor sequences come from a man aged 18 to 30 who received the YFV17D yellow fever vaccine.

The J gene is TRBJ2-3, the V gene TRBV9; 10 bases fit TRBD2. Germline assignment: CDR1 SGDLS and CDR2 YYNGEE. This CDR3 has 18 amino acids. V gave up 0 bases and J gave up 0 bases; unmatched junction bases: 7. CDR3 nucleotides: TGTGCCAGCAGCGTAGAAATTAGGACTAGCGGTAGCACAGATACGCAGTATTTT. It specifies CASSVEIRTSGSTDTQYF.

This chain uses TRBV7-9 with TRBJ1-2, with unresolved D. The CDR3 loop spans 13 amino acids. The V end was cut by 6 bases, the J end by 7 bases, with 15 bases between. Looked up from germline, CDR1 is SEHNR and CDR2 is FQNEAQ (reference sequence). This CDR3 is CASSGRETAGYTF. The CDR3 DNA reads as TGTGCCAGCAGTGGGAGGGAAACGGCTGGCTACACCTTC.

This chain links TRBV6-6 with TRBJ2-2; D call uncertain. The germline V gene encodes CDR1 MNHNY and CDR2 SVGAGI (reference sequence). V was pared by 3 bases and J by 2 bases, with 4 bases between. This CDR3 has 13 residues. CDR3 in amino acids: CASSYPNTGELFF. The CDR3 region has the DNA TGTGCCAGCAGTTATCCCAACACCGGGGAGCTGTTTTTT.